The rows below give T cell receptor beta chains drawn from one sample of a study of graft-versus-host responses after intestinal transplantation. Generated by immunoSEQ multiplex PCR, the TCRdb table keeps only in-frame clones and is missing some. The sample consists of nearly 25,000 clones, under 45% of them appearing once. The sequenced sample was alloreactive CD4+ T cells from a mixed lymphocyte reaction culture, obtained before intestinal transplant. These receptors were obtained from a human patient who received an intestinal transplant. The CDR3 runs from the conserved cysteine through the conserved F or W. A D gene is named only where the DNA matches it firmly. Expanded clones get a size class; other rows say once, few or many, or leave the size out.

>17|NA|TRBJ1-3|TRBD1|TRBV9
TGTGCCAGCAGCCCCTGGACAGGGGGCTTTTCTGGAAACACCATATATTTT
CASSPWTGGFSGNTIYF
>12|medium-sized|TRBJ1-3|NA|TRBV2
TGTGCCAGCAGTGCACAGGGAAACACCATATATTTT
CASSAQGNTIYF
>15|NA|TRBJ2-6|NA|TRBV5-1
TGCGCCAGCAGCTTGGCGACTGCTGGGGCCAACGTCCTGACTTTC
CASSLATAGANVLTF
>15|NA|TRBJ1-5|TRBD1|TRBV6-5
TGTGCCAGCAGGTCGGCAGGGGGCACCAATCAGCCCCAGCATTTT
CASRSAGGTNQPQHF
>16|NA|TRBJ1-6|TRBD1|TRBV18
TGTGCCAGCTCACTACTCGATCAGGGGGCGAATTCACCCCTCCACTTT
CASSLLDQGANSPLHF
>16|NA|TRBJ2-3|TRBD2|TRBV12-5
TGTGCTAGTGGTTCCCTCTACCGGGGGGTTTTAGATACGCAGTATTTT
CASGSLYRGVLDTQYF
>23|NA|TRBJ2-1|TRBD2|TRBV5-1
TGCGCCAGCAGCTCCCGCGGACTAGCGGGAGGGGGAGACCTCTCACGCTCCTACAATGAGCAGTTCTTC
CASSSRGLAGGGDLSRSYNEQFF
>15|NA|TRBJ1-6|TRBD1|TRBV27
TGTGCCAGCAGTTTCATACAGGGGTGGAATTCACCCCTCCACTTT
CASSFIQGWNSPLHF
>16|NA|TRBJ1-4|TRBD1|TRBV9
TGTGCCAGCAGCCCCCACTCGACAGGGGCTGGTGAAAAACTGTTTTTT
CASSPHSTGAGEKLFF
>15|few|TRBJ2-1|NA|TRBV5-1
TGCGCCAGCAGCTTGAGTGCGGGATCCTACAATGAGCAGTTCTTC
CASSLSAGSYNEQFF
>16|NA|TRBJ2-7|TRBD2|TRBV5-6
TGTGCCAGCAGCTACCCGAGCGGGGGGCCGGTCTACGAGCAGTACTTC
CASSYPSGGPVYEQYF
>14|NA|TRBJ2-7|NA|TRBV9
TGTGCCAGCAGCGGCACCGGGGGATACTACGAGCAGTACTTC
CASSGTGGYYEQYF
>13|NA|TRBJ1-1|TRBD1|TRBV18
TGTGCCAGCTCACCAGGGACAGGCGGGGGAGCTTTCTTT
CASSPGTGGGAFF
>11|few|TRBJ1-2|TRBD1|TRBV20-1
TGCAGTGCTACAGGGGGGTATGGCTACACCTTC
CSATGGYGYTF
>14|few|TRBJ2-4|NA|TRBV18
TGTGCCAGCTCACCTATCGACGGGATTGACATTCAGTACTTC
CASSPIDGIDIQYF
>11|NA|TRBJ1-2|NA|TRBV6-5
TGTGCCAGCAGTTCGGGACTTGGATACACCTTC
CASSSGLGYTF
>14|once|TRBJ1-2|TRBD1|TRBV29-1
TGCAGCGTTTCGGGGGACAGCCCCATCTATGGCTACACCTTC
CSVSGDSPIYGYTF
>16|NA|TRBJ2-6|NA|TRBV30
TGTGCCTCAACCCCCCAGCGGGTCTCTGGGGCCAACGTCCTGACTTTC
CASTPQRVSGANVLTF